The 3 T cell receptor beta chains reported below all come from one sample, sequenced in a study of identical twins. Each CDR3 protein gets one entry after TCRdb re-called the 5' RACE reads with MiXCR. The data contain roughly 290,000 distinct CDR3 sequences, about 8.9% of them singletons. In addition, the sample was reused for a study of yellow fever vaccine responses in identical twins.

What was sequenced was memory (CD45RO+) T cells sorted from blood. These TCRs come from a young woman in good health.

This clonotype showed up just a few times. V usage is TRBV3-1 and J usage is TRBJ2-1, with 13 bases identical to TRBD2. V shed 4 bases and J 15 bases; nucleotides not matched to a gene: 12. CDR3 length equals 15 residues. Germline assignment: CDR1 LGHDT and CDR2 YNNKEL (reference sequence). CDR3 in amino acids: CASSRPGLAGMTWFF. Here the CDR3 DNA reads TGTGCCAGCAGCCGTCCGGGACTAGCGGGAATGACTTGGTTCTTC.

The chain carries TRBV5-1 and TRBJ2-1; 7 positions agree with TRBD2. The junction had 18 bases not matched to a gene; V was cut back by 3 bases and J by 3 bases. Germline V gene lookup returns CDR1 SGHRS and CDR2 YFSETQ. The CDR3 has 19 residues. Here the CDR3 DNA reads TGCGCCAGCAGCTCGCAGGGAGGGCGGGAGAGGAAACTCTACAATGAGCAGTTCTTC. Translation gives CASSSQGGRERKLYNEQFF.

This CDR3 is CATSDGGLAGDYEQYF. The CDR3 nucleotides are TGTGCCACCAGTGATGGGGGACTAGCGGGAGACTACGAGCAGTACTTC. This chain joins TRBV24-1 and TRBJ2-7; 14 nucleotides align to TRBD2. Germline CDR1 reads KGHDR; CDR2 reads SFDVKD. This CDR3 has 16 residues. V trimming: 3 bases; J trimming: 3 bases; junction bases outside the gene matches: 3.